Listed below are T cell receptor beta chains from one sample, sequenced in a study of shared clonotypes between healthy human individuals. Libraries were prepared by immunoSEQ multiplex PCR; TCRdb keeps only in-frame clonotypes and omits some of them. The sample has 400,000 or so clones; about 97% are singletons. The source material was memory CD8+ T cells sorted from blood. These receptors were taken from a young man in good health. CDR3s leave out the opening cysteine and the closing phenylalanine or tryptophan. Fields, in order: J gene, V gene, CDR3 protein.

TRBJ1-1	TRBV14	ASSPGGGITEAF
TRBJ1-1	TRBV10-1	ASSETGQTEAF
TRBJ2-2	TRBV30	AWSGTSGSRSTGELF
TRBJ2-2	TRBV21-1	ASSPRWEATGELF
TRBJ2-7	TRBV27	AQPGRVTYEQY
TRBJ2-2	TRBV23-1	ASPYICGPCRSGELF
TRBJ2-3	TRBV14	ASRPLGSTDTQY
TRBJ1-5	TRBV5-6	ASSRRMTRGRETQPQH
TRBJ1-5	TRBV6-1	ASSVGQGGMGQPQH
TRBJ1-1	TRBV2	ASSQNTMNTEAF
TRBJ2-5	TRBV10-2	ASSDWGETQY
TRBJ2-7	TRBV5-1	ASSLAGSSYEQY
TRBJ1-2	TRBV11-1	ASSLEAGGTNGYT
TRBJ2-1	TRBV7-3	ASSLGYNEQF
TRBJ1-2	TRBV10-1	ASSDGVYGYT
TRBJ2-3	TRBV18	ASSPGLAGDTQY
TRBJ1-1	TRBV12-2	ASRLALAYMNTEAF
TRBJ2-7	TRBV10-2	ASSEGTSSYEQY
TRBJ2-5	TRBV28	ASSFFIQETQY
TRBJ2-7	TRBV14	ASSQGTKSSYEQY
TRBJ2-3	TRBV30	ACSGTGGDTQY
TRBJ2-6	TRBV18	ASSPRVVLGSGANVLT
TRBJ1-6	TRBV5-1	ASSLARDSLNSPLH
TRBJ2-2	TRBV9	ASSVGQGRANTGELF
TRBJ2-5	TRBV7-2	ASSLSREQETQY
TRBJ1-2	TRBV28	ASSRQFNYGYT
TRBJ2-3	TRBV14	ASSQQSGPTLADTQY
TRBJ2-7	TRBV5-4	ASGPLQGRDEQY
TRBJ2-4	TRBV19	ASSIGRGGRPTIAKNIQY
TRBJ2-2	TRBV6-5	ASSHNPGELF
TRBJ2-7	TRBV28	ASSLVGGSSSYEQY
TRBJ2-1	TRBV2	ASSERQVYNEQF
TRBJ1-1	TRBV5-5	ASSLRGANTEAF
TRBJ2-7	TRBV6-6	ASSYGRTFEQY
TRBJ2-3	TRBV4-1	ASSQADTQY
TRBJ2-2	TRBV7-8	ASSPRTSGRHTGELF
TRBJ2-3	TRBV5-1	ASSPRAPDTQY
TRBJ2-5	TRBV2	ASSGRDSEQETQY
TRBJ2-3	TRBV7-2	ASSLRISSGTDTQY